Listed below are T cell receptor beta chains from one sample, sequenced in a study of blood T cell repertoires in COVID-19. The method was immunoSEQ multiplex PCR; TCRdb's version includes in-frame clones alone and lacks a portion of them. The sample has approximately 110,000 clones, roughly 80% seen once. Specimen: peripheral blood. These TCRs come from a human donor in a cohort sampled during active or convalescent COVID-19. Both conserved end residues are part of each CDR3. D genes are given only for firm matches. Clone size is stated in some rows and not others, as once, few, many or a class when expanded.

CDR3 protein: CASSGIRGANEKLFF
CDR3 DNA: TGTGCCAGTAGTGGAATCCGGGGAGCTAATGAAAAACTGTTTTTT
V gene: TRBV19
J gene: TRBJ1-4
clone size: .
D gene: .

CDR3 protein: CASTKTGGSHGYTF
CDR3 DNA: TGTGCCAGCACTAAGACAGGGGGATCCCATGGCTACACCTTC
V gene: TRBV6-5
J gene: TRBJ1-2
clone size: few
D gene: TRBD1

CDR3 protein: CASSQVDSNSPLHF
CDR3 DNA: TGCGCCAGCAGCCAAGTAGATTCTAATTCACCCCTCCACTTT
V gene: TRBV4-3
J gene: TRBJ1-6
clone size: once
D gene: .

CDR3 protein: CASSLYSGIGGFIQYF
CDR3 DNA: TGTGCCAGCAGCTTATACTCCGGGATTGGGGGGTTCATTCAGTACTTC
V gene: TRBV7-2
J gene: TRBJ2-4
clone size: .
D gene: .

CDR3 protein: CASRDQGLGGELFF
CDR3 DNA: TGTGCCAGCAGAGACCAGGGGCTGGGCGGGGAGCTGTTTTTT
V gene: TRBV6-5
J gene: TRBJ2-2
clone size: .
D gene: .

CDR3 protein: CASSPYGGAYEQFF
CDR3 DNA: TGTGCCAGCAGCCCTTACGGGGGGGCCTATGAGCAGTTCTTC
V gene: TRBV27
J gene: TRBJ2-1
clone size: .
D gene: TRBD2

CDR3 protein: CASSKRWGGNQPQHF
CDR3 DNA: TGTGCCAGCAGCAAGAGGTGGGGAGGCAATCAGCCCCAGCATTTT
V gene: TRBV27
J gene: TRBJ1-5
clone size: .
D gene: .

CDR3 protein: CASSLHGLAGDHEQYF
CDR3 DNA: TGTGCCAGCAGCTTACACGGTCTAGCGGGAGACCACGAGCAGTACTTC
V gene: TRBV7-2
J gene: TRBJ2-7
clone size: once
D gene: TRBD2

CDR3 protein: CAWSPGQSNQPQHF
CDR3 DNA: TGTGCCTGGAGTCCTGGACAGAGCAATCAGCCCCAGCATTTT
V gene: TRBV30
J gene: TRBJ1-5
clone size: .
D gene: .

CDR3 protein: CASRASSGNTIYF
CDR3 DNA: TGTGCCAGCAGGGCCTCCTCTGGAAACACCATATATTTT
V gene: TRBV12-3/TRBV12-4
J gene: TRBJ1-3
clone size: .
D gene: .

CDR3 protein: CASSPYGGAYNEQFF
CDR3 DNA: TGTGCCAGCAGCCCGTACGGGGGGGCGTACAATGAGCAGTTCTTC
V gene: TRBV27
J gene: TRBJ2-1
clone size: .
D gene: TRBD2

CDR3 protein: CATSESPHRILFF
CDR3 DNA: TGTGCCACCAGTGAATCCCCTCACAGAATTCTGTTCTTC
V gene: TRBV24-1
J gene: TRBJ2-1
clone size: .
D gene: .

CDR3 protein: CASSRGQYNEQFF
CDR3 DNA: TGTGCCAGCAGCAGGGGACAGTACAATGAGCAGTTCTTC
V gene: TRBV7-9
J gene: TRBJ2-1
clone size: .
D gene: TRBD1

CDR3 protein: CASRAGGRNEQFF
CDR3 DNA: TGTGCCAGCAGAGCAGGGGGCAGGAATGAGCAGTTCTTC
V gene: TRBV28
J gene: TRBJ2-1
clone size: .
D gene: TRBD1

CDR3 protein: CASSPTSGRRNEQFF
CDR3 DNA: TGTGCCAGCAGCCCGACTAGCGGGAGAAGGAATGAGCAGTTCTTC
V gene: TRBV6-2/TRBV6-3
J gene: TRBJ2-1
clone size: .
D gene: TRBD2

CDR3 protein: CASKRGRGDTGELFF
CDR3 DNA: TGTGCCAGCAAGCGCGGGAGGGGGGACACCGGGGAGCTGTTTTTT
V gene: TRBV27
J gene: TRBJ2-2
clone size: .
D gene: TRBD2

CDR3 protein: CASSLMAPPRTDTQYF
CDR3 DNA: TGTGCCAGCAGTTTAATGGCCCCCCCCAGAACAGATACGCAGTATTTT
V gene: TRBV27
J gene: TRBJ2-3
clone size: .
D gene: .

CDR3 protein: CASSTPGQGRTEAFF
CDR3 DNA: TGCGCCAGCAGCACACCGGGACAGGGAAGGACTGAAGCTTTCTTT
V gene: TRBV5-1
J gene: TRBJ1-1
clone size: .
D gene: TRBD1

CDR3 protein: CASSLYNEQFF
CDR3 DNA: TGTGCCAGCAGTTTATACAATGAGCAGTTCTTC
V gene: TRBV6-2/TRBV6-3
J gene: TRBJ2-1
clone size: .
D gene: .

CDR3 protein: CSVDKAGNEAFF
CDR3 DNA: TGCAGCGTTGATAAGGCGGGGAATGAAGCTTTCTTT
V gene: TRBV29-1
J gene: TRBJ1-1
clone size: .
D gene: .

CDR3 protein: CASRPTGNEQFF
CDR3 DNA: TGTGCCAGCAGGCCTACAGGGAATGAGCAGTTCTTC
V gene: TRBV12-3/TRBV12-4
J gene: TRBJ2-1
clone size: .
D gene: .

CDR3 protein: CASSKLASTDTQYF
CDR3 DNA: TGTGCCAGTAGTAAACTAGCTAGCACAGATACGCAGTATTTT
V gene: TRBV19
J gene: TRBJ2-3
clone size: .
D gene: .

CDR3 protein: CASGTDLDTQYF
CDR3 DNA: TGCGCCTCGGGGACAGACCTGGATACGCAGTATTTT
V gene: TRBV4-1
J gene: TRBJ2-3
clone size: .
D gene: TRBD1

CDR3 protein: CASFTYNEQFF
CDR3 DNA: TGTGCCAGCTTCACCTACAATGAGCAGTTCTTC
V gene: TRBV7-9
J gene: TRBJ2-1
clone size: .
D gene: .

CDR3 protein: CASSLKVNRANQETQYF
CDR3 DNA: TGTGCCAGCAGCTTGAAAGTTAACAGGGCAAACCAAGAGACCCAGTACTTC
V gene: TRBV5-4
J gene: TRBJ2-5
clone size: .
D gene: .

CDR3 protein: CASKWGQVRYGYTF
CDR3 DNA: TGTGCCAGCAAATGGGGACAGGTCCGGTATGGCTACACCTTC
V gene: TRBV28
J gene: TRBJ1-2
clone size: .
D gene: TRBD1

CDR3 protein: CASSSGQGNYGYTF
CDR3 DNA: TGTGCCAGCAGTTCAGGACAGGGCAACTATGGCTACACCTTC
V gene: TRBV28
J gene: TRBJ1-2
clone size: once
D gene: TRBD1

CDR3 protein: CANSVFGSIGGEQYF
CDR3 DNA: TGTGCCAACAGCGTATTTGGCTCGATTGGGGGGGAGCAGTACTTC
V gene: TRBV9
J gene: TRBJ2-7
clone size: .
D gene: .

CDR3 protein: CASSSRTGQRGEQYF
CDR3 DNA: TGTGCCAGCAGCTCGCGGACAGGGCAGAGGGGCGAGCAGTACTTC
V gene: TRBV7-2
J gene: TRBJ2-7
clone size: .
D gene: TRBD1

CDR3 protein: CASSPPGQGRVEQYF
CDR3 DNA: TGTGCCAGCAGCCCACCGGGACAGGGAAGGGTCGAGCAGTACTTC
V gene: TRBV7-2
J gene: TRBJ2-7
clone size: .
D gene: TRBD1

CDR3 protein: CASSQWVPGQQVLFNSGNTIYF
CDR3 DNA: TGTGCCAGCAGCCAATGGGTTCCGGGACAACAAGTGCTATTCAACTCTGGAAACACCATATATTTT
V gene: TRBV3-1/TRBV3-2
J gene: TRBJ1-3
clone size: .
D gene: .

CDR3 protein: CASSIVTGLVMAQHF
CDR3 DNA: TGTGCCAGTAGTATAGTGACAGGGCTGGTTATGGCCCAGCATTTT
V gene: TRBV19
J gene: TRBJ1-5
clone size: .
D gene: TRBD1

CDR3 protein: CASSSMTSGRVYNEQFF
CDR3 DNA: TGTGCCAGCAGTTCCATGACTAGCGGGAGAGTCTACAATGAGCAGTTCTTC
V gene: TRBV27
J gene: TRBJ2-1
clone size: .
D gene: TRBD2